The 11 T cell receptor beta chains given below trace back to one sample, sequenced in a study of CD8+CD57+ T cells in acquired aplastic anemia. Patients who underwent sequencing had shown CD8+CD57+ cell expansion by flow cytometry. Researchers used genomic DNA as the template to profile TCR beta VDJ and CDR3. TCRdb itself ran the reads through MiXCR, one entry per CDR3 protein. The table has around 430,000 distinct CDR3 sequences, approximately 32% seen once. The material sequenced was sorted CD4+, CD8+, or CD8+CD57+ T cells (not recorded which) from PBMCs. The origin of the receptors is a human donor with aplastic anemia.

This clonotype was seen more than once but under ten times. The V call is TRBV25-1, the J call TRBJ2-7; possibly TRBD1 for D (5 bases). From germline, CDR1 is MGHDK and CDR2 SYGVNS. CDR3 length: 19 amino acids. The ends were cut back, 6 bases at V and 1 base at J, with 28 bases in the middle. The CDR3 DNA reads TGTGCCAGCAGCTTAGACCAAACCCAAGGGGCTACTCAATCCTACGAGCAGTACTTC. Translating it yields CASSLDQTQGATQSYEQYF.

The J gene is TRBJ2-5, the V gene TRBV6-1; possibly TRBD2 for D (5 bases). With 6 bases removed from V and 10 bases from J, the gap between germline ends came to 12 bases. The CDR3 extends over 11 amino acids. Germline CDR1 and CDR2: MNHNS and SASEGT. This CDR3 is CASSLLRDQYF. In DNA, the CDR3 is TGTGCCAGCAGCCTACTCCGGGACCAGTACTTC.

As regards this clonotype: At one boundary the junction diverges from the germline segment, which might be a read error. The genes are TRBV19 and TRBJ1-4, with D unresolved. Per germline, CDR1 LNHDA and CDR2 SQIVND (reference sequence). The CDR3 runs 14 residues. CDR3 coding DNA: TGTGCCAGTAGTATATCGTCAACTAATGAAAGACTGTTTTTT. This codes for CASSISSTNERLFF. Combining the CDR3 with reference TRBV19 and TRBJ1-4 gives the whole variable domain DGGITQSPKYLFRKEGQNVTLSCEQNLNHDAMYWYRQDPGQGLRLIYYSQIVNDFQKGDIAEGYSVSREKKESFPLTVTSAQKNPTAFYLCASSISSTNERLFFGSGTQLSVL.

This clonotype was counted ten times or more. J is TRBJ2-7 and V is TRBV10-3; a weak D match, TRBD1 (6 bases). CDR3 length equals 13 residues. V was pared by 6 bases and J by 4 bases, with 13 bases between. Germline V lookup: CDR1 ENHRY, CDR2 SYGVKD. The CDR3 coding sequence is TGTGCCATCAGCCACCGGGACAAGTACGAGCAGTACTTC. Translation: CAISHRDKYEQYF.

Worth noting for this clonotype: With a much larger clone just one base away, this may be a read error. The chain employs TRBV15 and TRBJ2-1, with 7 nucleotides matching TRBD2. Germline V gives CDR1 LNHNV, CDR2 YYDKDF (reference sequence). Unmatched junction bases numbered 8, after V lost 5 bases and J lost 1 base. There are 16 residues in the CDR3. DNA for the CDR3: TGTGCCACCAGCTCAACGGGGGGTGGTTCCTACAATGAGCAGTTCTTC. It is translated as CATSSTGGGSYNEQFF. Together with reference TRBV15 and TRBJ2-1, the CDR3 gives the full variable domain: DAMVIQNPRYQVTQFGKPVTLSCSQTLNHNVMYWYQQKSSQAPKLLFHYYDKDFNNEADTPDNFQSRRPNTSFCFLDIRSPGLGDTAMYLCATSSTGGGSYNEQFFGPGTRLTVL.

The rearrangement links TRBV19 to TRBJ2-1, with D maybe TRBD2 (7 bases). CDR1 is LNHDA, CDR2 SQIVND, per germline (reference sequence). The V end was cut by 6 bases, the J end by 3 bases, with 15 bases between. This CDR3 comprises 15 residues. The CDR3 sequence is CASSREGGGYNEQFF. CDR3 DNA sequence: TGTGCCAGTAGCCGAGAGGGGGGGGGCTACAATGAGCAGTTCTTC.

This clonotype was picked up one time. The chain is built from TRBV30 and TRBJ2-5, with D hard to call. Germline V gene data show CDR1 as GTSNPN and CDR2 as SVGIG (reference sequence). With 1 base removed from V and 7 bases from J, the gap between germline ends came to 4 bases. This CDR3 has 10 amino acids. The CDR3 DNA follows: TGTGCCTGGAGTGGGGGGACCCAGTACTTC. This encodes CAWSGGTQYF. Looking up the rest from reference TRBV30 and TRBJ2-5 gives the full variable domain: SQTIHQWPATLVQPVGSPLSLECTVEGTSNPNLYWYRQAAGRGLQLLFYSVGIGQISSEVPQNLSASRPQDRQFILSSKKLLLSDSGFYLCAWSGGTQYFGPGTRLLVL.

This clonotype occurred many times. This rearrangement joins TRBV15 to TRBJ1-5, with D tentatively TRBD1 (5 bases). V was pared by 5 bases and J by 1 base, with 12 bases between. Germline V gives CDR1 LNHNV, CDR2 YYDKDF (reference sequence). The CDR3 totals 15 residues. The CDR3 sequence: CATSSPTESNQPQHF. CDR3 nucleotide sequence: TGTGCCACCAGCTCCCCGACAGAGAGCAATCAGCCCCAGCATTTT.

This clonotype has ten or more counts. This sequence joins TRBV7-9 and TRBJ1-5; D not certain. Per the germline V gene, CDR1 is SEHNR and CDR2 is FQNEAQ (reference sequence). The CDR3 is 15 amino acids. The germline V and J ends were trimmed by 1 base and 3 bases, with 10 bases remaining between them. CDR3 DNA: TGTGCCAGCAGCTTAGGGTCAGGATACAATCAGCCCCAGCATTTT. It specifies CASSLGSGYNQPQHF.

The chain combines TRBV4-3 with TRBJ1-1; 11 bases agree with TRBD1. The CDR3 has 16 amino acids. Germline-derived CDR1 and CDR2 are LGHNA and YSLEER. The junction had 3 bases not matched to a gene; V was cut back by 3 bases and J by 0 bases. CDR3 nucleotides: TGCGCCAGCAGCCAGGGGACAGGGGGTCTGAACACTGAAGCTTTCTTT. It yields the protein CASSQGTGGLNTEAFF.

The V call is TRBV29-1, the J call TRBJ1-1; D gene ambiguous. Looked up from germline, CDR1 is SQVTM and CDR2 is ANQGSEA. The V end was cut by 4 bases, the J end by 0 bases, with 9 bases between. CDR3 length equals 13 residues. The CDR3 spells CSVGFNLNTEAFF. CDR3 DNA sequence: TGCAGCGTTGGGTTCAATCTGAACACTGAAGCTTTCTTT. The whole variable domain, remainder taken from reference TRBV29-1 and TRBJ1-1, is SAVISQKPSRDICQRGTSLTIQCQVDSQVTMMFWYRQQPGQSLTLIATANQGSEATYESGFVIDKFPISRPNLTFSTLTVSNMSPEDSSIYLCSVGFNLNTEAFFGQGTRLTVV.